This entry features one TCR beta chain sequence. The CDR3 is 16 residues long. Trimming cost V 4 bases and J 3 bases; bases outside gene matches: 10. Germline V gene data show CDR1 as SGHRS and CDR2 as YFSETQ. Self-reported history from a screening survey and questionnaire set each donor's cohort. The data stem from a study of blood T cell repertoires in COVID-19. Original data processing: Amplifying reference gene primers gave estimates of nucleated cell counts. The repertoire was sequenced with immunoSEQ multiplex PCR; TCRdb's copy has only in-frame clones and lacks some. D and trimming come from the DNA, and the V and J calls and clone size come from that table. The sample has about 160,000 clones, more than 75% seen once; the top ten hold about 5.6%.

This rearrangement joins TRBV5-1 to TRBJ2-4; TRBD1 aligns across 7 bases. This TCR was sampled from a man aged 35-49 years who had recovered from COVID-19. Material: PBMCs or T cells enriched from blood (not recorded which). Written as DNA, the CDR3 is TGCGCCAGCAGCCTTTACAGGGGAGTGGACAAAAACATTCAGTACTTC. The encoded protein is CASSLYRGVDKNIQYF.